A single sample gave rise to the 26 T cell receptor beta chains below, sequenced in a study of blood T cell repertoires in COVID-19. Clones were sequenced by immunoSEQ multiplex PCR, and TCRdb holds only the in-frame ones, with some missing. The profile shows 250,000 to 300,000 clones, about 85% of them singletons. Material: PBMCs or T cells enriched from blood (not recorded which). These receptors all come from a woman aged 45-59 years who had been exposed to COVID-19.

This chain uses TRBV12-3 or TRBV12-4 with TRBJ1-2; tentative D call: TRBD1 (5 bases). The CDR3 has 12 residues. V gave up 10 bases and J gave up 4 bases, with 13 bases separating them. CDR3 protein: CATSFRAYGYTF. The DNA of the CDR3 is TGTGCCACCTCATTCAGGGCCTATGGCTACACCTTC.

The genes are TRBV30 and TRBJ2-3; the match to TRBD2 covers 9 bases. This CDR3 is built from 16 residues. In germline, CDR1 is GTSNPN, CDR2 SVGIG (reference sequence). Losses at the gene ends were 4 bases for V and 1 base for J; bases not matched to a gene: 9. The CDR3 loop is CAWTVNSGGRTDTQYF. The CDR3 bases are TGTGCCTGGACGGTGAATAGCGGGGGACGCACAGATACGCAGTATTTT.

This chain joins TRBV7-6 and TRBJ2-7; the match to TRBD2 covers 9 bases. The CDR3 runs 14 residues. Germline V CDR1 and CDR2: SGHVS, FNYEAQ. Trimming at V came to 2 bases and at J to 1 base, leaving 0 bases not matched to a gene. This CDR3 is CASSLLAGSYEQYF. CDR3 nucleotide sequence: TGTGCCAGCAGCTTACTAGCGGGGTCCTACGAGCAGTACTTC.

This clone was found once. This chain links TRBV12-3 or TRBV12-4 with TRBJ1-1; maybe TRBD1 (5 bases). The V and J ends lost 3 bases and 5 bases respectively, with 10 bases between them. The CDR3 contains 13 residues. This chain's CDR3 is CASSLWGGTEAFF. CDR3 in DNA: TGTGCCAGCAGTTTGTGGGGGGGGACTGAAGCTTTCTTT.

This clone occurred a few times. V gene TRBV5-1 combines with J gene TRBJ1-1; perhaps TRBD1 as D (6 bases). Germline V CDR1 and CDR2: SGHRS, YFSETQ. CDR3 length: 12 residues. V lost 7 bases, J lost 4 bases, and 11 bases lay in between. CDR3 sequence reads: CASRQQGTEAFF. The CDR3 DNA is TGCGCCAGCCGACAACAGGGCACTGAAGCTTTCTTT.

V and J are TRBV6-5 and TRBJ1-6, with D maybe TRBD1 (5 bases). Germline CDR1 is MNHEY and CDR2 is SVGAGI. The CDR3 has 14 residues. V was clipped by 7 bases and J by 14 bases, with 21 bases between them. Here the CDR3 reads CASTPGPSVGTLHF. CDR3 bases: TGTGCCAGCACCCCAGGGCCCTCAGTTGGGACCCTCCACTTT.

The chain is built from TRBV24-1 and TRBJ2-2; TRBD1 matches 7 bases. The V gene end was trimmed by 4 bases and the J gene end by 6 bases; junction bases not matched to a gene: 10. Per germline, CDR1 KGHDR and CDR2 SFDVKD. The CDR3 totals 16 residues. CDR3 nucleotide sequence: TGTGCCACCAGTGACCCCGCGCAGGGGGTGCCCGGGGAGCTGTTTTTT. Amino acid sequence: CATSDPAQGVPGELFF.

The chain is built from TRBV27 and TRBJ1-1, with 8 bases that match TRBD1. The CDR3 is made up of 16 amino acids. Germline CDR1 is MNHEY and CDR2 is SMNVEV (reference sequence). Unmatched junction bases numbered 3, after V lost 0 bases and J lost 0 bases. CDR3 sequence: CASSLSGTGVNTEAFF. The CDR3 DNA sequence: TGTGCCAGCAGTTTATCAGGGACAGGCGTGAACACTGAAGCTTTCTTT.

This chain connects TRBV30 to TRBJ1-2; D call uncertain. Germline V gives CDR1 GTSNPN, CDR2 SVGIG (reference sequence). V was trimmed by 1 base and J by 10 bases, leaving 31 bases between them. The CDR3 spans 18 residues. CDR3 sequence: CAWSGLKILGSPSYLYTF. The CDR3 DNA reads as TGTGCCTGGAGTGGTTTAAAAATACTCGGGTCGCCTAGCTATCTCTACACCTTC. Filled out from reference TRBV30 and TRBJ1-2, the complete variable domain reads SQTIHQWPATLVQPVGSPLSLECTVEGTSNPNLYWYRQAAGRGLQLLFYSVGIGQISSEVPQNLSASRPQDRQFILSSKKLLLSDSGFYLCAWSGLKILGSPSYLYTFGSGTRLTVV.

This clone was found once. The V and J genes are TRBV4-1 and TRBJ2-5; 10 bases fit TRBD2. Germline CDR1 reads MGHRA; CDR2 reads YSYEKL. The CDR3 spans 14 residues. With V trimmed by 0 bases and J by 13 bases, 8 bases remained unmatched. This CDR3 is CASSQELAGGRPYF. Here the CDR3 DNA reads TGCGCCAGCAGCCAAGAGTTAGCGGGGGGCCGGCCGTACTTC.

The chain is built from TRBV7-8 and TRBJ1-2; D gene ambiguous. V dropped 1 base and J dropped 2 bases, with 8 bases sitting between them. Per the germline V gene, CDR1 is SGHVS and CDR2 is FQNEAQ. The CDR3 has 14 residues. CDR3 DNA sequence: TGTGCCAGCAGCTTAGGCCTGGAGAACTATGGCTACACCTTC. This translates into CASSLGLENYGYTF.

This clone has a single count. The genes are TRBV7-2 and TRBJ1-1; perhaps TRBD1 as D (6 bases). Germline assignment: CDR1 SGHTA and CDR2 FQGNSA. The ends were cut back, 1 base at V and 4 bases at J, with 13 bases in the middle. This CDR3 has 15 residues. The CDR3 region has the DNA TGTGCCAGCAGCTTAGAGGGGGGGCGAGGCACTGAAGCTTTCTTT. Translation: CASSLEGGRGTEAFF.

The J gene is TRBJ2-7, the V gene TRBV27; TRBD1 matches 7 bases. The ends lost 3 bases at V and 4 bases at J; junction bases unmatched: 12. Germline CDR1 is MNHEY and CDR2 is SMNVEV (reference sequence). The CDR3 is made up of 16 amino acids. CDR3 in DNA: TGTGCCAGCAGTTTCTCCACAGGGGAAAGGCCTTACGAGCAGTACTTC. Translation gives CASSFSTGERPYEQYF.

The chain couples TRBV7-7 to TRBJ2-5, with 15 bases that match TRBD2. The CDR3 sequence is 17 residues long. V dropped 5 bases and J dropped 2; count of bases not matched to a gene: 6. The germline V gene has CDR1 SSHAT and CDR2 FNYEAQ (reference sequence). CDR3 sequence: CASSPWTSGGAQETQYF. The CDR3 DNA is TGTGCCAGCAGCCCCTGGACTAGCGGGGGGGCACAAGAGACCCAGTACTTC.

The chain links TRBV28 to TRBJ2-5; 7 bases are a match to TRBD1. The germline CDR1 and CDR2 sequences are MDHEN and SYDVKM. V shed 3 bases and J 6 bases; nucleotides not matched to a gene: 1. The CDR3 has 12 amino acids. The DNA of the CDR3 is TGTGCCAGCAGTTTGACAGGGAAGACCCAGTACTTC. It yields the protein CASSLTGKTQYF.

The chain employs TRBV12-3 or TRBV12-4 and TRBJ1-1; 9 bases fit TRBD1. CDR3 size: 12 residues. V lost 3 bases, J lost 11 bases, and 4 bases stayed unmatched. CDR3 coding DNA: TGTGCCAGCAGTTTTGCCGGGACAGGGGCTTTCTTT. Amino acid sequence: CASSFAGTGAFF.

The V call is TRBV5-4, the J call TRBJ1-5; D possibly corresponds to TRBD1 (5 bases). Trimming took 2 bases from V and 5 from J, leaving 11 bases between them. Germline CDR1 reads SGHNT; CDR2 reads YYREEE (reference sequence). The CDR3 is 14 residues long. CDR3 sequence reads: CASSFQGSHQPQHF. The CDR3 nucleotides read TGTGCCAGCAGCTTCCAGGGATCCCATCAGCCCCAGCATTTT. The full variable domain, in which reference TRBV5-4 and TRBJ1-5 provide the parts outside the CDR3, is ETGVTQSPTHLIKTRGQQVTLRCSSQSGHNTVSWYQQALGQGPQFIFQYYREEENGRGNFPPRFSGLQFPNYSSELNVNALELDDSALYLCASSFQGSHQPQHFGDGTRLSIL.

This clone has more than one count but fewer than ten. The rearrangement joins TRBV28 to TRBJ1-1, with a weak D call TRBD1 (6 bases). The CDR3 is 13 residues long. Germline V gene sequence: CDR1 MDHEN, CDR2 SYDVKM. The V gene lost 11 bases and the J gene lost 2 bases, with 15 bases spanning the gap. The CDR3 DNA reads as TGTGCCGTTTTGAACAGGGCTAACACTGAAGCTTTCTTT. Its protein is CAVLNRANTEAFF.

V usage is TRBV18 and J usage is TRBJ2-2, with D tentatively TRBD1 (5 bases). The V gene lost 2 bases and the J gene lost 6 bases, with 10 bases spanning the gap. The CDR3 has 14 residues. Germline lookup yields CDR1 KGHSH and CDR2 LQKENI. The CDR3: CASSPFSGSGELFF. The CDR3 region has the DNA TGTGCCAGCTCACCATTTTCAGGGTCCGGGGAGCTGTTTTTT. The whole variable domain, filled in from reference TRBV18 and TRBJ2-2, reads NAGVMQNPRHLVRRRGQEARLRCSPMKGHSHVYWYRQLPEEGLKFMVYLQKENIIDESGMPKERFSAEFPKEGPSILRIQQVVRGDSAAYFCASSPFSGSGELFFGEGSRLTVL.

The chain employs TRBV12-5 and TRBJ1-1, with D possibly being TRBD1 (5 bases). Germline CDR1 LGHNT, CDR2 FRNRAP. This CDR3 region has 12 residues. Trimming pared 7 bases from V and 9 bases from J, leaving 15 bases between. The CDR3 loop is CASANLGGKAFF. The CDR3 DNA follows: TGTGCTAGTGCTAACCTCGGGGGGAAAGCTTTCTTT.

This rearrangement joins TRBV4-3 to TRBJ1-5; TRBD1 might be the D (6 bases). The CDR3 is 16 amino acids. Trimming stripped 3 bases from V and 9 bases from J, with 21 bases between. Germline V gene sequence: CDR1 LGHNA, CDR2 YSLEER. The CDR3 DNA sequence: TGCGCCAGCAGCCACGATCTACAGGGATCTGGATGGCCCCAGCATTTT. Protein product: CASSHDLQGSGWPQHF.

The rearrangement links TRBV10-3 to TRBJ1-2, with a weak D call TRBD1 (5 bases). The germline gives CDR1 ENHRY, CDR2 SYGVKD. Between the trimmed V and J ends, which lost 3 bases and 10 bases, there was a span of 15 bases. The CDR3 consists of 13 residues. The CDR3 sequence: CAISEGGDVYYTF. CDR3 nucleotides: TGTGCCATCAGTGAAGGAGGGGACGTCTACTACACCTTC.

The V and J genes are TRBV6-4 and TRBJ1-2; 7 bases agree with TRBD1. Trimming cost V 5 bases and J 3 bases; bases outside gene matches: 6. Germline V gene sequence: CDR1 MRHNA, CDR2 SNTAGT. This CDR3 is 14 amino acids long. The CDR3 DNA sequence: TGTGCCAGCAGTCACACTACAGGGGACTATGGCTACACCTTC. Its translation: CASSHTTGDYGYTF.

This chain uses TRBV5-1 with TRBJ1-4; D possibly corresponds to TRBD1 (5 bases). Germline V lookup: CDR1 SGHRS, CDR2 YFSETQ. V was shortened by 0 bases and J by 5 bases, with 11 bases between the two germline ends. The CDR3 sequence is 15 residues long. The CDR3 bases are TGCGCCAGCAGCTTGGGAGGGACTTCAAATGAAAAACTGTTTTTT. It codes for CASSLGGTSNEKLFF.

This chain uses TRBV6-5 with TRBJ1-2; no reliable D call. Germline CDR1 MNHEY, CDR2 SVGAGI. Between the trimmed V and J ends, which lost 4 bases and 8 bases, there was a span of 17 bases. The CDR3 extends over 14 amino acids. Here the CDR3 DNA reads TGTGCCAGCAGTTTACATCAGGAGGGCCTCGGCTACACCTTC. It is translated as CASSLHQEGLGYTF.

J is TRBJ2-7 and V is TRBV28, with a weak D call TRBD2 (6 bases). Trimming shortened V by 1 base and J by 1 base, and 14 bases separated the two germline ends. The CDR3 consists of 16 residues. The germline CDR1 and CDR2 sequences are MDHEN and SYDVKM. CDR3 protein: CASSLSRVAASYEQYF. CDR3 DNA sequence: TGTGCCAGCAGTTTATCGCGGGTAGCGGCTTCCTACGAGCAGTACTTC.